This T cell receptor (beta chain) was sequenced for a study of regulatory T cells in long-lasting Graves disease. The sample holds many counts of this clonotype. What it recognizes is unknown. V gave up 3 bases and J gave up 5 bases; unmatched junction bases: 11. Germline V gene sequence: CDR1 MNHEY, CDR2 SMNVEV (reference sequence). This CDR3 comprises 18 residues. Overall study findings and caveats: Favoring TRBV28, TRBJ1-2 and TRBJ2-5 was a feature seen in persistent disease. Clonotypes that were public and shared totalled fewer than 3,500 in persistent patients versus 850 to 1,000 in new patients.

Documented time point: newly diagnosed GD, antithyroid drugs for less than 3 months. The TCR library was prepared using RNA isolated from PBMCs. The TCR beta library used iRepertoire HTBI primers with Arm-PCR amplification of CDR3. TCRdb re-called the multiplex PCR reads through MiXCR, storing one row per CDR3 protein. The table records roughly 420,000 distinct CDR3 sequences, 15% to 17% of them present only once. Sample: peripheral blood mononuclear cells (PBMCs), taken at new diagnosis, from a patient treated with antithyroid drugs. The chain links TRBV27 to TRBJ2-3; 13 nucleotides line up with TRBD2. This receptor was obtained from a female donor with Graves disease. CDR3 protein: CASSFLKRLAGGLDTQYF. Written as DNA, the CDR3 is TGTGCCAGCAGTTTCCTCAAACGACTAGCGGGAGGATTAGATACGCAGTATTTT.